The 30 T cell receptor beta chains below were found in one sample sequenced in a study of CD8 T cells in ankylosing spondylitis. TCRdb fed the 5' RACE reads into MiXCR, producing one record per CDR3 protein. The data show some 140,000 distinct CDR3 sequences, approximately 10% seen once. What was sequenced was blood, either unsorted or a sorted T cell fraction (not recorded which). These receptors all come from a female donor with ankylosing spondylitis or in good health (not recorded which).

This clonotype came up many times. At one end the junction does not follow the germline gene, possibly because of a read error. CDR3 in amino acids: CASSLNTGELFF. DNA of the CDR3: TGTGCCAGCAGTTTAAACACCGGGGAGCTGTTTTTT. The V and J genes are TRBV5-1 and TRBJ2-2, with D unclear. CDR1 and CDR2 from the germline V gene are SGHRS and YFSETQ. This CDR3 spans 12 amino acids.

This clonotype was seen ten or more times. The rearrangement links TRBV5-1 to TRBJ2-1; no clear D gene. CDR3 length equals 12 residues. The germline gives CDR1 SGHRS, CDR2 YFSETQ. Trimming stripped 2 bases from V and 7 bases from J, with 7 bases between. CDR3 protein: CASSFSANEQFF. CDR3 in DNA: TGCGCCAGCAGCTTCTCGGCGAATGAGCAGTTCTTC.

This clonotype came up many times. The gene calls are TRBV7-8 and TRBJ2-3; no clear D gene. Germline CDR1 and CDR2: SGHVS and FQNEAQ. This CDR3 has 14 amino acids. The V end lost 2 bases, the J end lost 2 bases, and 8 bases lay between the germline ends. The chain's CDR3 is CASSLIKVTDTQYF. In nucleotides, the CDR3 is TGTGCCAGCAGCTTAATAAAGGTCACAGATACGCAGTATTTT.

There are many counts of this clonotype. In DNA, the CDR3 is TGCAGTGCTAGAGATCTTGGCAGCTACACCTTC. As protein: CSARDLGSYTF. V usage is TRBV20-1 and J usage is TRBJ1-2; no definite D call. V was shortened by 0 bases and J by 9 bases, with 8 bases between the two germline ends. Germline values: CDR1 DFQATT, CDR2 SNEGSKA (reference sequence). This CDR3 has 11 amino acids.

This clonotype was seen at least ten times. This rearrangement joins TRBV10-3 to TRBJ2-7; no clear D gene. Germline CDR1 ENHRY, CDR2 SYGVKD. Trimming took 0 bases from V and 7 from J, leaving 4 bases between them. This CDR3 spans 11 amino acids. Here the CDR3 reads CAISESREQYF. The CDR3 region has the DNA TGTGCCATCAGTGAGTCGAGAGAGCAGTACTTC.

Details on this clonotype: The conserved final phenylalanine or tryptophan is absent from the CDR3, which likely points to a read error. V and J are TRBV7-7 and TRBJ2-5; possible D gene TRBD1, 6 bases. CDR3 size: 15 residues. Per the germline V gene, CDR1 is SSHAT and CDR2 is FNYEAQ (reference sequence). V dropped 5 bases and J dropped 1 base, with 14 bases sitting between them. The CDR3 loop is CASSKRQATQETQYI. CDR3 nucleotides: TGTGCCAGCAGCAAGAGACAGGCCACCCAAGAGACCCAGTACATC.

This clonotype was seen at least ten times. The genes are TRBV2 and TRBJ1-2, with no clear D. CDR3 length: 10 residues. Per the germline V gene, CDR1 is SNHLY and CDR2 is FYNNEI. V lost 8 bases, J lost 8 bases, and 9 bases lay in between. The CDR3 loop reads CASVSGGYTF. CDR3 sequence (DNA): TGTGCCAGCGTGTCCGGGGGCTACACCTTC.

This clonotype was counted only a few times. The CDR3 protein is CASSYGRREVFF. Here the CDR3 DNA reads TGTGCCAGCAGTTATGGAAGGAGGGAGGTTTTCTTT. V is TRBV6-5 and J is TRBJ1-1; no clear D. The CDR3 totals 12 residues. Germline V CDR1 and CDR2: MNHEY, SVGAGI. V lost 3 bases and J 13 bases, leaving 15 bases between the germline ends.

This clonotype was observed many times. The chain combines TRBV5-1 with TRBJ2-5; 8 bases align to TRBD2. The germline V gene encodes CDR1 SGHRS and CDR2 YFSETQ. The CDR3 totals 14 residues. Trimming took 3 bases from V and 4 from J; bases not matched to a gene: 5. CDR3 bases: TGCGCCAGCAGCTCCTTAGCGGGGAGAGAGACCCAGTACTTC. Protein product: CASSSLAGRETQYF.

In this sample, this clonotype turned up many times. V is TRBV12-3 or TRBV12-4 and J is TRBJ1-2; perhaps TRBD1 as D (5 bases). There are 15 residues in the CDR3. The V end was cut by 7 bases, the J end by 7 bases, with 22 bases between. As DNA, the CDR3 is TGTGCCAGCAAGATAGCCGGACACTCCCGGGCTGGCTACACCTTC. It codes for CASKIAGHSRAGYTF.

This clonotype was observed many times. The chain employs TRBV20-1 and TRBJ2-1; the D call may be TRBD1 or TRBD2 (5 bases each). The length of the CDR3 is 15 residues. Trimming took off 7 bases at V and 5 bases at J, with 21 bases between the two ends. Germline V gene data show CDR1 as DFQATT and CDR2 as SNEGSKA (reference sequence). The CDR3 reads CSVFPMGRANNEQFF. As DNA, the CDR3 is TGCAGTGTTTTTCCTATGGGGCGGGCTAACAATGAGCAGTTCTTC.

The rearrangement links TRBV5-1 to TRBJ2-5, with no clear D. V was trimmed by 4 bases and J by 4 bases, leaving 11 bases between them. The V gene's germline CDR1 is SGHRS and CDR2 YFSETQ. The CDR3 consists of 13 residues. The CDR3 nucleotides read TGCGCCAGCAGCCCCCAGGTTCGAGAGACCCAGTACTTC. This codes for CASSPQVRETQYF.

This clonotype was detected ten times or more. The chain combines TRBV28 with TRBJ2-1, with D possibly matching TRBD2 (5 bases). Germline V gene data show CDR1 as MDHEN and CDR2 as SYDVKM. V was shortened by 8 bases and J by 13 bases, with 15 bases between the two germline ends. CDR3 size: 11 residues. CDR3 protein: CASGESGVQFF. CDR3 bases: TGTGCCAGCGGAGAGTCCGGGGTCCAGTTCTTC.

The rearrangement links TRBV7-9 to TRBJ2-1; D gene uncertain. Germline V gene lookup returns CDR1 SEHNR and CDR2 FQNEAQ (reference sequence). The CDR3 loop spans 12 amino acids. The ends were cut back, 4 bases at V and 11 bases at J, with 12 bases in the middle. DNA for the CDR3: TGTGCCAGCAGCTCCCGAGGTGACCAGCAGTTCTTC. Translating gives CASSSRGDQQFF.

This clonotype came up many times. This rearrangement joins TRBV28 to TRBJ1-1; 8 bases are a match to TRBD1. The V and J ends lost 7 bases and 5 bases, in that order; junction bases with no gene match: 9. This CDR3 spans 14 amino acids. The germline V gene encodes CDR1 MDHEN and CDR2 SYDVKM. CDR3 DNA: TGTGCCAGCAATTGGGACAGGAAGAGGACTGAAGCTTTCTTT. It codes for CASNWDRKRTEAFF.

Points on this clonotype: The junction shows a germline mismatch at one end, possibly a read error. The chain recombines TRBV29-1 with TRBJ2-5; the D gene is possibly TRBD2 (5 bases). CDR1 is SQVTM and CDR2 is ANQGSEA in the germline V gene. The CDR3 is 12 residues long. CDR3 coding DNA: TGCGGCGTTGGGTCGGGGCAAGAGACCCAGTACTTC. This encodes CGVGSGQETQYF.

The J gene is TRBJ1-5, the V gene TRBV29-1; D ambiguous. The germline V gene has CDR1 SQVTM and CDR2 ANQGSEA. Trimming cost V 4 bases and J 8 bases, with 15 bases left between them. This CDR3 has 13 amino acids. CDR3 amino acids: CSVAPDSAEPQHF. The CDR3 coding sequence is TGCAGCGTTGCGCCGGACTCCGCTGAGCCCCAGCATTTT.

This chain links TRBV12-3 or TRBV12-4 with TRBJ2-1; D may correspond to TRBD1 or TRBD2 (5 bases each). Trimming cost V 4 bases and J 6 bases, with 7 bases left between them. The CDR3 covers 12 residues. CDR3 bases: TGTGCCAGCAGTTCGGGGCCCAATGAGCAGTTCTTC. Translated: CASSSGPNEQFF.

In this sample, this clonotype turned up many times. V usage is TRBV20-1 and J usage is TRBJ2-1, with 10 bases that match TRBD2. V lost 3 bases, J lost 4 bases, and 9 bases stayed unmatched. The CDR3 consists of 16 residues. CDR1 is DFQATT, CDR2 SNEGSKA, per germline (reference sequence). CDR3: CSASLAGARLYNEQFF. In DNA form, the CDR3 reads TGCAGTGCTAGCCTAGCGGGGGCCAGACTTTACAATGAGCAGTTCTTC.

This chain links TRBV14 with TRBJ1-2; no definite D call. The CDR3 covers 16 residues. Between the trimmed V and J ends, which lost 0 bases and 2 bases, there was a span of 13 bases. CDR1 is SGHDN, CDR2 FVKESK, per germline. The CDR3, as DNA: TGTGCCAGCAGCCAAGATCAAGGAGTGGGAAACTATGGCTACACCTTC. It yields the protein CASSQDQGVGNYGYTF. Full variable domain (rest looked up from reference TRBV14 and TRBJ1-2): EAGVTQFPSHSVIEKGQTVTLRCDPISGHDNLYWYRRVMGKEIKFLLHFVKESKQDESGMPNNRFLAERTGGTYSTLKVQPAELEDSGVYFCASSQDQGVGNYGYTFGSGTRLTVV.

This clonotype appeared many times. The rearrangement joins TRBV20-1 to TRBJ1-4, with D uncertain. The germline V and J ends were trimmed by 1 base and 10 bases, with 13 bases remaining between them. The CDR3 spans 13 residues. Germline CDR1 DFQATT, CDR2 SNEGSKA (reference sequence). CDR3 nucleotide sequence: TGCAGTGCTAGAGTTTCCTCCCTTTCAAAACTGTTTTTT. The encoded protein is CSARVSSLSKLFF.

This clonotype turned up a few times. J is TRBJ1-2 and V is TRBV29-1; the D gene is possibly TRBD1 (5 bases). Deletions cut 4 bases from V and 8 bases from J, with 17 bases between. The CDR3 covers 13 residues. Germline lookup yields CDR1 SQVTM and CDR2 ANQGSEA. CDR3 nucleotide sequence: TGCAGCGTTGTTGTGCCTGGGGCTAGGGGCTACACCTTC. Its translation is CSVVVPGARGYTF.

This clonotype occurred many times. This chain joins TRBV12-3 or TRBV12-4 and TRBJ1-1, with 8 bases matching TRBD1. The V gene end was trimmed by 8 bases and the J gene end by 1 base; junction bases not matched to a gene: 6. The CDR3 covers 14 residues. This CDR3 is CASLVQGANTEAFF. The CDR3 nucleotides are TGTGCCAGCCTCGTCCAGGGGGCGAACACTGAAGCTTTCTTT.

This clonotype was picked up many times. The rearrangement joins TRBV24-1 to TRBJ2-3, with D tentatively TRBD1 (5 bases). Germline V lookup: CDR1 KGHDR, CDR2 SFDVKD. V lost 4 bases and J 11 bases, leaving 18 bases between the germline ends. The CDR3 covers 14 residues. The chain's CDR3 is CATSEPAREGGQYF. CDR3 coding DNA: TGTGCCACCAGTGAACCTGCCAGGGAAGGCGGGCAGTATTTT.

This clonotype was picked up a small number of times. The chain links TRBV5-4 to TRBJ1-1; tentatively, D is TRBD1 (6 bases). Trimming left V 4 bases short and J 0 bases short, with 13 bases between. The CDR3 extends over 15 amino acids. Germline-derived CDR1 and CDR2 are SGHNT and YYREEE (reference sequence). The chain's CDR3 is CASSPEQGLNTEAFF. CDR3 bases: TGTGCCAGCAGCCCAGAACAGGGTTTGAACACTGAAGCTTTCTTT. The full variable domain, in which reference TRBV5-4 and TRBJ1-1 provide the parts outside the CDR3, is ETGVTQSPTHLIKTRGQQVTLRCSSQSGHNTVSWYQQALGQGPQFIFQYYREEENGRGNFPPRFSGLQFPNYSSELNVNALELDDSALYLCASSPEQGLNTEAFFGQGTRLTVV.

The chain uses TRBV6-1 and TRBJ2-5; 8 bases agree with TRBD1. V dropped 6 bases and J dropped 7; count of bases not matched to a gene: 10. The CDR3 covers 14 residues. The germline V gene encodes CDR1 MNHNS and CDR2 SASEGT. The CDR3 loop is CASRRRTGSGTQYF. CDR3 nucleotides: TGTGCCAGCAGACGCCGGACAGGGTCAGGGACCCAGTACTTC.

The CDR3 protein is CASSLGGWSDEQFF. DNA of the CDR3: TGCGCCAGCAGCTTGGGAGGCTGGAGCGATGAGCAGTTCTTC. The chain uses TRBV5-1 and TRBJ2-1; D is ambiguous. The CDR3 loop spans 14 amino acids. CDR1 is SGHRS and CDR2 is YFSETQ in the germline V gene. V was shortened by 0 bases and J by 8 bases, with 12 bases between the two germline ends. Supplemented by reference TRBV5-1 and TRBJ2-1, the full variable domain reads KAGVTQTPRYLIKTRGQQVTLSCSPISGHRSVSWYQQTPGQGLQFLFEYFSETQRNKGNFPGRFSGRQFSNSRSEMNVSTLELGDSALYLCASSLGGWSDEQFFGPGTRLTVL.

This clonotype was recorded at least ten times. The chain links TRBV29-1 to TRBJ1-2; 11 bases are a match to TRBD1. Losses at the gene ends were 1 base for V and 10 bases for J; bases not matched to a gene: 5. Per germline, CDR1 SQVTM and CDR2 ANQGSEA. This CDR3 is built from 13 residues. The CDR3 sequence is CSVEGWTGGDYTF. The CDR3 DNA reads TGCAGCGTTGAAGGTTGGACAGGGGGCGACTACACCTTC.

This clonotype was recorded at least ten times. The chain uses TRBV19 and TRBJ2-3; D not resolved. V lost 3 bases to trimming and J lost 6 bases, with 4 bases between them. Germline V gene data show CDR1 as LNHDA and CDR2 as SQIVND (reference sequence). CDR3 length: 11 amino acids. The CDR3 here is CASSIGDTQYF. DNA for the CDR3: TGTGCCAGTAGTATTGGTGATACGCAGTATTTT.

In the case of this clonotype: A clone one base away is much larger, so this may be a read error. The chain couples TRBV2 to TRBJ1-6; 7 bases match TRBD1. Trimming removed 5 bases from V and 18 bases from J; junction bases left unmatched: 13. Germline V gene data show CDR1 as SNHLY and CDR2 as FYNNEI. This CDR3 has 13 amino acids. The CDR3 nucleotides are TGTGCCAGCAGTAACCGACAGGGAGGGTCGCCCCACTTT. Translated: CASSNRQGGSPHF.